This TCR beta chain was observed in a study of shared clonotypes between healthy human individuals. The overall study: The people who gave samples were two women and three men aged 18 to 49.

Roughly 90 million PBMCs served as the genomic DNA source for unsorted samples. Per the germline V gene, CDR1 is MRHNA and CDR2 is SNTAGT. Trimming took 2 bases from V and 3 from J; bases not matched to a gene: 4. There are 16 residues in the CDR3. It was on ten immunoSEQ deep assay plates that unsorted PBMC DNA was sequenced. The assay was immunoSEQ multiplex PCR, and TCRdb's table has in-frame clones only and misses some. The sample has hundreds of thousands of clones, around 80% seen once. The sequence derives from a woman in her 40s in good health. Some clones in this sample may be carry-over from other donors' samples. The chain carries TRBV6-4 and TRBJ2-6; 7 bases line up with TRBD1. Material for sequencing was PBMCs. The CDR3 is CASSDLGDSGANVLTF. CDR3 DNA sequence: TGTGCCAGCAGTGACCTCGGGGACAGTGGGGCCAACGTCCTGACTTTC.